This T cell receptor beta chain was obtained from a study of T cell responses to AZD1222 COVID-19 vaccine. Overall study results and limits: There were mostly white British donors and more females than males, and clonal diversity was possibly underestimated.

Clones were sequenced by immunoSEQ multiplex PCR, and TCRdb holds only the in-frame ones, with some missing. The sample has 150,000 or so clones, 88% seen once. Remarks on this clone: Its antigen is not identified.

The TCR was taken from an adult in good health. The sequencing here drew on peripheral blood, taken on day 0 of AZD1222 vaccination.

In DNA, the CDR3 is TGTGCCAGCACCGACTTAGTTTCAGGGGTCCGCACCGGGGAGCTGTTTTTT. Protein: CASTDLVSGVRTGELFF. V and J are TRBV7-2 and TRBJ2-2, with D perhaps matching TRBD1 (6 bases). Germline-derived CDR1 and CDR2 are SGHTA and FQGNSA. The CDR3 spans 17 residues. Trimming pared 7 bases from V and 4 bases from J, leaving 22 bases between.